The 27 T cell receptor beta chains given below trace back to one sample, sequenced in a study of T cells in Graves' hyperthyroidism and ophthalmopathy (dated 2019 in TCRdb). Library preparation was by multiplex PCR. Sequencing was carried out with an Illumina HiSeq 2000. Amplification of TCR beta CDR3 regions was carried out from RNA transcripts. For the first round of RT-PCR on the TCR CDR3, the HTBI primer set was used together with the Qiagen OneStep RT-PCR kit. The raw public reads went through TCRdb reprocessing: fastp at Q25, MiXCR clone calling, in-frame beta chains kept. Rows matching on CDR3 protein sequence are summarized as one entry with the most common DNA and genes. The sample table holds roughly 200,000 distinct CDR3 sequences, of which about 17% were seen once. Roughly 44% of the sample is in the top ten clones. Input material: blood. The receptor set was obtained from a man between 40 and 49 years old with Graves' hyperthyroidism.

A word on this clonotype: A much more abundant neighbour one base away suggests this may be a read error. V is TRBV9 and J is TRBJ1-2, with D unresolved. The CDR3 runs to 12 residues. Germline V lookup: CDR1 SGDLS, CDR2 YYNGEE. V lost 3 bases, J lost 0 bases, and 3 bases lay in between. The CDR3 sequence is CASSDTNYGYTF. The CDR3 DNA follows: TGTGCCAGCAGCGACACTAACTATGGCTACACCTTC.

The rearrangement links TRBV20-1 to TRBJ2-7; D might be TRBD1 or TRBD2, each matching 5 bases. V was trimmed by 2 bases and J by 3 bases, leaving 20 bases between them. Germline CDR1 is DFQATT and CDR2 is SNEGSKA (reference sequence). CDR3 size: 16 residues. The CDR3 coding sequence is TGCAGTGCTAGACTCCCGGGGCAGGAGACCCTCTACGAGCAGTACTTC. Protein sequence: CSARLPGQETLYEQYF.

About this clonotype: A read error may account for a junction end that differs from germline. The chain is built from TRBV7-2 and TRBJ1-1; 7 bases are a match to TRBD1. Looked up from germline, CDR1 is SGHTA and CDR2 is FQGNSA. The CDR3 covers 15 residues. The CDR3 protein is CVSSSGGAMNTEAFF. CDR3 sequence (DNA): TGTGTCAGCAGCTCAGGGGGGGCAATGAACACTGAAGCTTTCTTT.

V is TRBV19 and J is TRBJ2-7; tentatively, D is TRBD1 or TRBD2 (5 bases each). Germline CDR1 LNHDA, CDR2 SQIVND (reference sequence). V was clipped by 10 bases and J by 5 bases, with 21 bases between them. This CDR3 spans 14 amino acids. Here the CDR3 reads CATSLGRVGDEQYF. The CDR3, as DNA: TGTGCCACTAGCCTGGGACGGGTTGGCGACGAGCAGTACTTC.

This clonotype was seen at least ten times. This chain connects TRBV7-2 to TRBJ2-1; D is unclear. Germline CDR1 is SGHTA and CDR2 is FQGNSA. Between the trimmed V and J ends, which lost 1 base and 0 bases, there was a span of 1 base. This CDR3 spans 13 amino acids. The CDR3 loop reads CASSLGSYNEQFF. The DNA of the CDR3 is TGTGCCAGCAGCTTAGGCTCCTACAATGAGCAGTTCTTC. Drawing the rest from reference TRBV7-2 and TRBJ2-1, the complete variable domain is GAGVSQSPSNKVTEKGKDVELRCDPISGHTALYWYRQSLGQGLEFLIYFQGNSAPDKSGLPSDRFSAERTGGSVSTLTIQRTQQEDSAVYLCASSLGSYNEQFFGPGTRLTVL.

The rearrangement joins TRBV2 to TRBJ1-2, with 7 bases aligning to TRBD1. CDR3 length: 14 residues. Trimming cost V 6 bases and J 0 bases; bases outside gene matches: 4. Germline V gene sequence: CDR1 SNHLY, CDR2 FYNNEI. CDR3 DNA: TGTGCCAGCAGCCTAGGGGGCACTAACTATGGCTACACCTTC. This translates into CASSLGGTNYGYTF.

This clonotype appeared many times. The chain links TRBV18 to TRBJ1-1, with 7 bases aligning to TRBD1. The CDR3 runs 14 residues. The J segment lost 7 bases and the V segment lost 1 base, leaving 6 bases of the junction unmatched. Germline loops: CDR1 KGHSH, CDR2 LQKENI. CDR3 protein: CASSPRTGEGEAFF. DNA for the CDR3: TGTGCCAGCTCACCACGAACAGGGGAAGGTGAAGCTTTCTTT. The variable domain in full, with the rest retrieved from reference TRBV18 and TRBJ1-1, is NAGVMQNPRHLVRRRGQEARLRCSPMKGHSHVYWYRQLPEEGLKFMVYLQKENIIDESGMPKERFSAEFPKEGPSILRIQQVVRGDSAAYFCASSPRTGEGEAFFGQGTRLTVV.

This clonotype was detected ten times or more. CDR3 coding DNA: TGTGCCAGCAGCCATGCTCTGGGGAAGTACGAGCAGTACTTC. Residues: CASSHALGKYEQYF. This chain connects TRBV7-9 to TRBJ2-7; unclear D gene. The V gene lost 5 bases and the J gene lost 4 bases, with 15 bases spanning the gap. The CDR3 covers 14 residues. The V gene's germline CDR1 is SEHNR and CDR2 FQNEAQ (reference sequence).

V usage is TRBV3-2 and J usage is TRBJ2-7; TRBD2 reflects the table's D call only, with no check against the DNA. TRBV3-2 constitutes a pseudogene. This CDR3 has 19 amino acids. In nucleotides, the CDR3 is TGTGCCAGCAGCCAAGATAGGCGTCTAGCGGGGGGCCCTTCCTACGAGCAGTACTTC. This sequence encodes CASSQDRRLAGGPSYEQYF.

This clonotype was found once. The rearrangement joins TRBV28 to TRBJ2-5; 12 bases agree with TRBD2. V lost 3 bases and J lost 5; bases outside the gene matches: 7. The CDR3 covers 16 residues. Germline V CDR1 and CDR2: MDHEN, SYDVKM. This CDR3 reads CASSLRTSGELETQYF. The CDR3 DNA reads as TGTGCCAGCAGTTTGCGGACTAGCGGGGAACTGGAGACCCAGTACTTC. Full variable domain (missing parts from reference TRBV28 and TRBJ2-5): DVKVTQSSRYLVKRTGEKVFLECVQDMDHENMFWYRQDPGLGLRLIYFSYDVKMKEKGDIPEGYSVSREKKERFSLILESASTNQTSMYLCASSLRTSGELETQYFGPGTRLLVL.

Remarks on this clonotype: Just one base apart from a much larger clone, this may be a read error. V and J are TRBV11-1 and TRBJ1-1; D gene ambiguous. This CDR3 is built from 13 residues. Germline V gene sequence: CDR1 SGHAT, CDR2 FQDESV (reference sequence). Here the CDR3 reads CASSSRTNTEASF. CDR3 DNA: TGTGCCAGCAGCTCTAGGACGAACACTGAAGCTTCCTTT.

This clonotype was seen at least ten times. DNA for the CDR3: TGCGCCAGCAGCGACGGGACAGGGGGTGAGCGAATCTATGGCTACACCTTC. This translates into CASSDGTGGERIYGYTF. This sequence joins TRBV5-1 and TRBJ1-2; TRBD1 matches 11 bases. V lost 4 bases, J lost 4 bases, and 12 bases stayed unmatched. The germline gives CDR1 SGHRS, CDR2 YFSETQ. The CDR3 is 17 amino acids. The full variable domain, with the rest looked up from reference TRBV5-1 and TRBJ1-2, is KAGVTQTPRYLIKTRGQQVTLSCSPISGHRSVSWYQQTPGQGLQFLFEYFSETQRNKGNFPGRFSGRQFSNSRSEMNVSTLELGDSALYLCASSDGTGGERIYGYTFGSGTRLTVV.

V gene TRBV18 combines with J gene TRBJ1-4, with 7 bases lining up with TRBD1. This CDR3 is built from 14 residues. V lost 0 bases to trimming and J lost 8 bases; unmatched junction nucleotides: 3. From germline, CDR1 is KGHSH and CDR2 LQKENI. The CDR3 is CASSPPTGKEKLFF. DNA for the CDR3: TGTGCCAGCTCACCACCGACAGGGAAGGAAAAACTGTTTTTT. Drawing the rest from reference TRBV18 and TRBJ1-4, the complete variable domain is NAGVMQNPRHLVRRRGQEARLRCSPMKGHSHVYWYRQLPEEGLKFMVYLQKENIIDESGMPKERFSAEFPKEGPSILRIQQVVRGDSAAYFCASSPPTGKEKLFFGSGTQLSVL.

This clonotype was seen many times. V and J are TRBV12-3 or TRBV12-4 and TRBJ2-5; 7 nucleotides match TRBD1. The CDR3 is 13 amino acids. J lost 5 bases, V lost 6 bases, and 6 bases had no gene match. In DNA, the CDR3 is TGTGCCAGCAGAGAAAACAGGGGCGAGACCCAGTACTTC. This gives the protein CASRENRGETQYF.

This clonotype was counted at least ten times. The V call is TRBV28, the J call TRBJ2-7; TRBD2 might be the D (5 bases). Germline V CDR1 and CDR2: MDHEN, SYDVKM. The CDR3 sequence is 14 residues long. Trimming removed 6 bases from V and 3 bases from J, with 15 bases in between. CDR3 residues: CASSPRELYYEQYF. The CDR3 DNA reads as TGTGCCAGCAGCCCAAGGGAGCTTTACTACGAGCAGTACTTC.

This clonotype was counted at least ten times. The chain recombines TRBV2 with TRBJ2-5, with 8 bases fitting TRBD1. The CDR3 runs 14 residues. The J segment lost 1 base and the V segment lost 6 bases, leaving 4 bases of the junction unmatched. The V gene's germline CDR1 is SNHLY and CDR2 FYNNEI. The CDR3 nucleotides are TGTGCCAGCAGGCGACAGGGGCGCCAAGAGACCCAGTACTTC. Translated, it gives CASRRQGRQETQYF.

This chain connects TRBV20-1 to TRBJ2-2; 8 bases are shared with TRBD2. The CDR3 is 14 residues long. CDR1 and CDR2 from the germline V gene are DFQATT and SNEGSKA (reference sequence). Trimming removed 1 base from V and 7 bases from J; junction bases left unmatched: 5. DNA for the CDR3: TGCAGTGCTAGAGCGGGGGGGCCAGGCGGGGAGCTGTTTTTT. It translates to CSARAGGPGGELFF.

The V call is TRBV28, the J call TRBJ2-5, with D possibly TRBD2 on 6 matching bases. Trimming took off 6 bases at V and 1 base at J, with 12 bases between the two ends. CDR3 length equals 14 residues. CDR1 MDHEN and CDR2 SYDVKM come from the germline V gene. CDR3 nucleotide sequence: TGTGCCAGCAGGCCCGGGACTCGCCAAGAGACCCAGTACTTC. Its translation is CASRPGTRQETQYF.

The sample holds a few counts of this clonotype. The CDR3 region has the DNA TGTGCCACCAGCAGAGATCGGGATAATTCACCCCTCCACTTT. It encodes CATSRDRDNSPLHF. This sequence joins TRBV15 and TRBJ1-6; D remains unclear. CDR1 is LNHNV and CDR2 is YYDKDF in the germline V gene (reference sequence). V lost 0 bases and J 5 bases, leaving 5 bases between the germline ends. The CDR3 runs to 14 residues.

This chain uses TRBV2 with TRBJ2-3, with a tentative D call TRBD2 (6 bases). This CDR3 has 14 residues. The germline V gene encodes CDR1 SNHLY and CDR2 FYNNEI. V was cut by 10 bases and J by 0 bases, with 14 bases left in between. CDR3 bases: TGTGCCACCGGGGCGGGGATGAGCACAGATACGCAGTATTTT. Its translation is CATGAGMSTDTQYF.

This clonotype was recorded a few times. The chain couples TRBV19 to TRBJ2-7; D is possibly TRBD1 (6 bases). The CDR3 has 14 amino acids. Trimming removed 5 bases from V and 0 bases from J, with 11 bases in between. In germline, CDR1 is LNHDA, CDR2 SQIVND (reference sequence). The CDR3 spells CASSPTGSSYEQYF. As DNA, the CDR3 is TGTGCCAGTAGTCCAACAGGGAGCTCCTACGAGCAGTACTTC.

Ten or more counts support this clonotype. V and J are TRBV5-1 and TRBJ2-5, with 13 nucleotides matching TRBD2. This CDR3 spans 16 amino acids. V was clipped by 0 bases and J by 3 bases; unmatched bases: 2. Germline V CDR1 and CDR2: SGHRS, YFSETQ. The CDR3 bases are TGCGCCAGCAGCTTGGGGACTAGCGGGGGAGAAGAGACCCAGTACTTC. Encoded protein: CASSLGTSGGEETQYF.

This sequence joins TRBV5-6 and TRBJ2-1; D remains unclear. Germline assignment: CDR1 SGHDT and CDR2 YYEEEE. Trimming stripped 4 bases from V and 11 bases from J, with 19 bases between. The CDR3 sequence is 14 residues long. The DNA of the CDR3 is TGTGCCAGCAGCGTCGCTGAACCGGGTGCGAAGCAGTTCTTC. This codes for CASSVAEPGAKQFF.

This clonotype was seen only a few times. In DNA, the CDR3 is TGTGCCAGCAGCAAAGACAGGGAGAGGGGCTACACCTTC. Translated: CASSKDRERGYTF. The V and J genes are TRBV7-2 and TRBJ1-2, with TRBD1 matching over 7 bases. The germline gives CDR1 SGHTA, CDR2 FQGNSA. The CDR3 has 13 residues. The ends lost 5 bases at V and 8 bases at J; junction bases unmatched: 8.

This clonotype occurred many times. The genes are TRBV7-2 and TRBJ2-7; D is unclear. The CDR3 extends over 13 amino acids. Trimming took 5 bases from V and 8 from J, leaving 16 bases between them. Germline-derived CDR1 and CDR2 are SGHTA and FQGNSA. CDR3 sequence reads: CASSPSAPPQQYF. The CDR3 DNA is TGTGCCAGCAGCCCCAGTGCGCCCCCGCAGCAGTACTTC.

This clonotype was seen many times. The DNA for the CDR3 is TGTGCCAGCAGTTTTGCGTATAATTCACCCCTCCACTTT. Residues: CASSFAYNSPLHF. V is TRBV28 and J is TRBJ1-6, with D unclear. The length of the CDR3 is 13 residues. The V gene lost 3 bases and the J gene lost 4 bases, with 4 bases spanning the gap. Germline CDR1 MDHEN, CDR2 SYDVKM.

There are many counts of this clonotype. V is TRBV2 and J is TRBJ2-7; D is unresolved. Trimming cost V 6 bases and J 5 bases, with 14 bases left between them. Germline V CDR1 and CDR2: SNHLY, FYNNEI. The length of the CDR3 is 13 residues. CDR3 sequence: CASRGGGRDEQYF. Written as DNA, the CDR3 is TGTGCCAGCAGGGGTGGCGGCCGTGACGAGCAGTACTTC.